The 7 T cell receptor beta chains below come from one sample, sequenced in a study of CD8 T cells in Susac syndrome. A quantity of about 0.5 to 1 ug RNA underwent reverse transcription using random hexamers. Each CDR3 protein gets one entry after TCRdb re-called the immunoSEQ multiplex PCR reads with MiXCR. The sample contains about 120,000 distinct CDR3 sequences, 85% to 95% of which appear only once. Sample: CD8+ T cells from PBMCs. Receptor source: a human donor in good health.

The rearrangement uses TRBV11-2 and TRBJ2-5; TRBD2 aligns across 7 bases. The CDR3 consists of 16 residues. V lost 0 bases, J lost 5 bases, and 9 bases stayed unmatched. Germline assignment: CDR1 SGHAT and CDR2 FQNNGV. CDR3: CASSLESAGWRETQYF. The CDR3 DNA reads as TGTGCCAGCAGCTTAGAATCAGCGGGATGGAGGGAGACCCAGTACTTC.

The genes are TRBV14 and TRBJ2-5, with 7 bases that match TRBD1. The V gene's germline CDR1 is SGHDN and CDR2 FVKESK. The CDR3 extends over 13 amino acids. Trimming at V came to 10 bases and at J to 4 bases, leaving 9 bases not matched to a gene. CDR3 sequence (DNA): TGTGCCACTTCTAGGGGGCCTGGAGAGACCCAGTACTTC. It codes for CATSRGPGETQYF.

The rearrangement joins TRBV6-2 or TRBV6-3 to TRBJ1-1; 8 positions match TRBD1. CDR3 length equals 14 residues. CDR1 and CDR2 from the germline V gene are MNHEY and SVGEGT. Trimming removed 6 bases from V and 4 bases from J; junction bases left unmatched: 7. As DNA, the CDR3 is TGTGCCAGCAGCTCGGACAGGGAGGGCACTGAAGCTTTCTTT. Amino acids: CASSSDREGTEAFF.

The V call is TRBV20-1, the J call TRBJ1-1; 7 nucleotides line up with TRBD1. CDR3 length: 15 amino acids. V lost 5 bases, J lost 4 bases, and 13 bases stayed unmatched. Germline loops: CDR1 DFQATT, CDR2 SNEGSKA (reference sequence). CDR3 coding DNA: TGCAGTGCTTCGAATCCCAGGGAGGGGGCCACTGAAGCTTTCTTT. Its protein is CSASNPREGATEAFF.

The chain recombines TRBV5-1 with TRBJ1-5; no reliable D call. CDR1 SGHRS and CDR2 YFSETQ come from the germline V gene. Deletions cut 0 bases from V and 3 bases from J, with 7 bases between. This CDR3 comprises 14 residues. The CDR3 bases are TGCGCCAGCAGCTTGGACGGTATCAATCAGCCCCAGCATTTT. This translates into CASSLDGINQPQHF.

The CDR3 sequence is CASSIFGGPSYEQYF. The DNA of the CDR3 is TGTGCCAGTAGTATCTTCGGGGGGCCCTCCTACGAGCAGTACTTC. The rearrangement joins TRBV19 to TRBJ2-7; tentative D call: TRBD2 (7 bases). CDR1 LNHDA and CDR2 SQIVND come from the germline V gene (reference sequence). Trimming stripped 3 bases from V and 0 bases from J, with 12 bases between. CDR3 length equals 15 residues.

The rearrangement uses TRBV28 and TRBJ1-1; the match to TRBD1 covers 8 bases. Germline lookup yields CDR1 MDHEN and CDR2 SYDVKM. The CDR3 covers 14 residues. The ends lost 7 bases at V and 5 bases at J; junction bases unmatched: 9. CDR3 sequence: CASTPDRAGTEAFF. The CDR3 DNA is TGTGCCAGCACCCCGGACAGGGCAGGGACTGAAGCTTTCTTT.